Shown below are 25 T cell receptor beta chains from a single sample sequenced in a study of blood T cell repertoires in COVID-19. Sequencing was performed with immunoSEQ multiplex PCR; in TCRdb, only in-frame clones are kept and a portion is missing. Among a few hundred thousand clones listed, 90% were seen once. The sample consisted of peripheral blood. These receptors were obtained from a woman in her sixties with COVID-19, enrolled during active disease.

Concerning this clone itself: The sample carries other DNA sequences with the same CDR3. The rearrangement uses TRBV7-2 and TRBJ1-1, with a weak D call TRBD1 (6 bases). CDR1 is SGHTA and CDR2 is FQGNSA in the germline V gene. The V end was cut by 1 base, the J end by 1 base, with 7 bases between. The CDR3 runs to 14 residues. CDR3 sequence reads: CASSLGGGNTEAFF. The CDR3 DNA reads TGTGCCAGCAGCTTAGGAGGGGGGAACACTGAAGCTTTCTTT.

The CDR3 sequence: CASSQGVGELFF. CDR3 DNA sequence: TGTGCCAGCAGCCAAGGAGTCGGGGAGCTGTTTTTT. The chain carries TRBV3-1 (or the pseudogene TRBV3-2) and TRBJ2-2; unclear D gene. Trimming stripped 1 base from V and 7 bases from J, with 4 bases between. CDR3 length: 12 amino acids. CDR1 LGHDT and CDR2 YNNKEL come from the germline V gene (reference sequence).

The chain recombines TRBV19 with TRBJ2-2; D perhaps matches TRBD2 (6 bases). Germline-derived CDR1 and CDR2 are LNHDA and SQIVND (reference sequence). V dropped 5 bases and J dropped 6 bases, with 16 bases sitting between them. The CDR3 length is 15 residues. CDR3 nucleotides: TGTGCCAGTAGTGTTACCGGGACTCTATCCGGGGAGCTGTTTTTT. It is translated as CASSVTGTLSGELFF.

The chain has TRBV19 and TRBJ1-1; D is uncertain. V dropped 4 bases and J dropped 0 bases, with 12 bases sitting between them. This CDR3 is built from 15 residues. Germline CDR1 and CDR2: LNHDA and SQIVND (reference sequence). The CDR3 spells CASSTVAWLNTEAFF. The DNA for the CDR3 is TGTGCCAGTAGTACCGTGGCATGGTTGAACACTGAAGCTTTCTTT.

The rearrangement links TRBV27 to TRBJ1-6; maybe TRBD1 (6 bases). The CDR3 consists of 15 residues. V was clipped by 2 bases and J by 10 bases, with 15 bases between them. The germline gives CDR1 MNHEY, CDR2 SMNVEV (reference sequence). CDR3 sequence reads: CASSLTPQGYSPLHF. CDR3 in DNA: TGTGCCAGCAGTTTAACCCCACAGGGATACTCACCCCTCCACTTT.

This sequence joins TRBV3-1 (or the pseudogene TRBV3-2) and TRBJ2-3, with D maybe TRBD2 (6 bases). Trimming stripped 4 bases from V and 2 bases from J, with 13 bases between. CDR3 length: 15 amino acids. Germline CDR1 LGHDT, CDR2 YNNKEL (reference sequence). CDR3 region: CASSLIAAHTDTQYF. CDR3 sequence (DNA): TGTGCCAGCAGCCTAATAGCGGCTCACACAGATACGCAGTATTTT.

This clone was observed a single time. The rearrangement joins TRBV27 to TRBJ2-5; 8 bases fit TRBD1. Germline values: CDR1 MNHEY, CDR2 SMNVEV (reference sequence). Trimming took 4 bases from V and 1 from J; bases not matched to a gene: 8. This CDR3 has 16 residues. CDR3 loop: CASSSVFTGGQETQYF. CDR3 DNA: TGTGCCAGCAGTTCAGTGTTTACAGGGGGCCAAGAGACCCAGTACTTC.

The V call is TRBV3-1 (or the pseudogene TRBV3-2), the J call TRBJ1-1, with 7 bases matching TRBD1. The CDR3 runs 13 residues. Germline V CDR1 and CDR2: LGHDT, YNNKEL (reference sequence). The trim removed 4 bases at V and 4 bases at J, leaving 3 bases unmatched. The CDR3 spells CASSPTGFTEAFF. In DNA, the CDR3 is TGTGCCAGCAGCCCGACAGGGTTCACTGAAGCTTTCTTT.

The chain joins TRBV7-9 to TRBJ1-5; no definite D call. The CDR3 sequence is 17 residues long. Between the trimmed V and J ends, which lost 3 bases and 0 bases, there was a span of 15 bases. Germline V gene data show CDR1 as SEHNR and CDR2 as FQNEAQ (reference sequence). The CDR3 DNA sequence: TGTGCCAGCAGCTTCGAGGGCGGGAGGGATAGCAATCAGCCCCAGCATTTT. Its translation: CASSFEGGRDSNQPQHF.

This sequence joins TRBV5-6 and TRBJ1-5; 8 nucleotides agree with TRBD1. Germline V gives CDR1 SGHDT, CDR2 YYEEEE. The CDR3 sequence is 14 residues long. The V segment lost 2 bases and the J segment 6 bases; nucleotides outside the gene matches: 4. The CDR3 DNA reads TGTGCCAGCAGCTTCCGACAGGGGATTCAGCCCCAGCATTTT. Protein: CASSFRQGIQPQHF.

This sequence joins TRBV18 and TRBJ1-4; D might be TRBD1 (6 bases). The V gene's germline CDR1 is KGHSH and CDR2 LQKENI. V was trimmed by 4 bases and J by 7 bases, leaving 19 bases between them. The CDR3 runs 16 residues. CDR3 sequence: CASSLPVGGGAEKLFF. The CDR3 region has the DNA TGTGCCAGCTCACTCCCTGTCGGAGGGGGGGCTGAAAAACTGTTTTTT. Looking up the rest from reference TRBV18 and TRBJ1-4 gives the full variable domain: NAGVMQNPRHLVRRRGQEARLRCSPMKGHSHVYWYRQLPEEGLKFMVYLQKENIIDESGMPKERFSAEFPKEGPSILRIQQVVRGDSAAYFCASSLPVGGGAEKLFFGSGTQLSVL.

This rearrangement joins TRBV27 to TRBJ1-1; D is undetermined. Germline assignment: CDR1 MNHEY and CDR2 SMNVEV (reference sequence). This CDR3 has 14 residues. V was pared by 4 bases and J by 3 bases, with 12 bases between. The CDR3 loop reads CASSSQTPYTEAFF. DNA for the CDR3: TGTGCCAGCAGTTCGCAGACTCCGTACACTGAAGCTTTCTTT.

V is TRBV18 and J is TRBJ2-3; 10 nucleotides align to TRBD1. The CDR3 extends over 16 amino acids. Trimming at V came to 6 bases and at J to 2 bases, leaving 8 bases not matched to a gene. Germline CDR1 reads KGHSH; CDR2 reads LQKENI. CDR3 bases: TGTGCCAGCTCCCAACGACAGGGGGCAGCCACAGATACGCAGTATTTT. Its protein product is CASSQRQGAATDTQYF.

The genes are TRBV30 and TRBJ1-6; 9 bases are shared with TRBD1. Per germline, CDR1 GTSNPN and CDR2 SVGIG (reference sequence). The CDR3 contains 16 residues. V trimming: 1 base; J trimming: 6 bases; junction bases outside the gene matches: 7. The CDR3 DNA follows: TGTGCCTGGAGTGAGAACCTGGGACAGGGTAATTCACCCCTCCACTTT. Amino acids: CAWSENLGQGNSPLHF.

This clone was detected only a few times. The CDR3 region is CATKRDRRAYEQYF. CDR3 nucleotide sequence: TGTGCCACGAAACGGGACAGAAGGGCGTACGAGCAGTACTTC. The chain employs TRBV2 and TRBJ2-7; TRBD1 matches 7 bases. Germline V gene lookup returns CDR1 SNHLY and CDR2 FYNNEI. The CDR3 runs to 14 residues. Trimming removed 10 bases from V and 4 bases from J; junction bases left unmatched: 13.

The CDR3 region is CASSSTGGHTEAFF. CDR3 nucleotide sequence: TGCGCCAGCAGCTCAACAGGGGGCCACACTGAAGCTTTCTTT. The chain has TRBV5-1 and TRBJ1-1; 9 bases agree with TRBD1. The CDR3 runs 14 residues. The germline gives CDR1 SGHRS, CDR2 YFSETQ. Losses at the gene ends were 3 bases for V and 3 bases for J; bases not matched to a gene: 3.

The rearrangement joins TRBV2 to TRBJ1-1, with a tentative D call TRBD1 (6 bases). This CDR3 spans 14 amino acids. Trimming took off 7 bases at V and 1 base at J, with 13 bases between the two ends. CDR1 and CDR2 (germline): SNHLY, FYNNEI. Here the CDR3 DNA reads TGTGCCAGCATCAGGGGAAACCAGAACACTGAAGCTTTCTTT. It encodes CASIRGNQNTEAFF.

This chain connects TRBV19 to TRBJ1-4; tentatively, D is TRBD1 (6 bases). The CDR3 is 13 amino acids. Germline V gene data show CDR1 as LNHDA and CDR2 as SQIVND (reference sequence). V gave up 10 bases and J gave up 6 bases, with 15 bases separating them. The CDR3 DNA reads as TGTGCCACCGGCGGGGGGCGGGATGAAAAACTGTTTTTT. Translated, it gives CATGGGRDEKLFF.

The chain is built from TRBV6-4 and TRBJ1-1; a possible D gene is TRBD1 (5 bases). V shed 3 bases and J shed 0 bases, with 8 bases lying between them. Per the germline V gene, CDR1 is MRHNA and CDR2 is SNTAGT. The CDR3 has 14 amino acids. In DNA, the CDR3 is TGTGCCAGCAGTGAGACAGCTATGAACACTGAAGCTTTCTTT. Translation gives CASSETAMNTEAFF.

The J gene is TRBJ1-2, the V gene TRBV7-7; D is uncertain. CDR1 SSHAT and CDR2 FNYEAQ come from the germline V gene (reference sequence). The CDR3 runs 18 residues. The V end lost 1 base, the J end lost 2 bases, and 20 bases lay between the germline ends. CDR3 in amino acids: CASSLDVDLGGKNYGYTF. The CDR3 DNA is TGTGCCAGCAGCTTAGACGTGGACTTAGGTGGCAAAAACTATGGCTACACCTTC.

The CDR3 bases are TGCGCCAGCAGCCAAACCCGGGACAGGGTTTCGTTAAACTATGGCTACACCTTC. It codes for CASSQTRDRVSLNYGYTF. The J gene is TRBJ1-2, the V gene TRBV4-1; 9 bases match TRBD1. CDR1 is MGHRA, CDR2 YSYEKL, per germline. V shed 2 bases and J 2 bases; nucleotides not matched to a gene: 12. This CDR3 is 18 amino acids long.

V usage is TRBV5-6 and J usage is TRBJ1-5; possibly TRBD1 for D (5 bases). CDR3 size: 14 residues. With 4 bases removed from V and 3 bases from J, the gap between germline ends came to 11 bases. Germline lookup yields CDR1 SGHDT and CDR2 YYEEEE. CDR3 sequence (DNA): TGTGCCAGCAGCGTCGGGACTCTCAATCAGCCCCAGCATTTT. It is translated as CASSVGTLNQPQHF. Filled out from reference TRBV5-6 and TRBJ1-5, the complete variable domain reads DAGVTQSPTHLIKTRGQQVTLRCSPKSGHDTVSWYQQALGQGPQFIFQYYEEEERQRGNFPDRFSGHQFPNYSSELNVNALLLGDSALYLCASSVGTLNQPQHFGDGTRLSIL.

The genes are TRBV28 and TRBJ1-2, with 7 bases matching TRBD1. The CDR3 has 17 residues. Trimming cost V 5 bases and J 1 base; bases outside gene matches: 13. Germline V gene data show CDR1 as MDHEN and CDR2 as SYDVKM. The CDR3, as DNA: TGTGCCAGCAGTATATCCACCGGGACAGTGTTTAACTATGGCTACACCTTC. Its translation: CASSISTGTVFNYGYTF.

CDR3 in DNA: TGTGCCAGCACCCGGGACAGGGCTTTTCGGCCCCAGCATTTT. Translated: CASTRDRAFRPQHF. The V call is TRBV19, the J call TRBJ1-5, with TRBD1 matching over 9 bases. In germline, CDR1 is LNHDA, CDR2 SQIVND (reference sequence). J lost 9 bases, V lost 9 bases, and 12 bases had no gene match. The CDR3 sequence is 14 residues long.

V gene TRBV12-5 combines with J gene TRBJ1-5; TRBD1 matches 10 bases. The junction had 8 bases not matched to a gene; V was cut back by 2 bases and J by 1 base. Germline-derived CDR1 and CDR2 are LGHNT and FRNRAP. CDR3 length equals 18 residues. The CDR3 here is CASGLTLRDRGSNQPQHF. Here the CDR3 DNA reads TGTGCTAGTGGTTTGACTCTCCGGGACAGGGGAAGCAATCAGCCCCAGCATTTT. The variable domain in full, with the rest retrieved from reference TRBV12-5 and TRBJ1-5, is DARVTQTPRHKVTEMGQEVTMRCQPILGHNTVFWYRQTMMQGLELLAYFRNRAPLDDSGMPKDRFSAEMPDATLATLKIQPSEPRDSAVYFCASGLTLRDRGSNQPQHFGDGTRLSIL.